The 3 T cell receptor beta chains presented below share a single source sample, sequenced in a study of OX40 agonist ivuxolimab in advanced cancers. Sequenced by immunoSEQ multiplex PCR; TCRdb stores in-frame clones only, minus some. Counted here are just over 60,000 clones, roughly 87% occurring once; the ten biggest clones make up approximately 16%. This specimen was CD4+ or CD8+ T cells sorted from blood, taken in a trial of the OX40 agonist ivuxolimab. The receptors shown here come from an adult with an advanced solid tumor such as melanoma, head and neck, liver or kidney cancer.

The CDR3 bases are TGTGCCAGCAGCCCACATTGGGGCACAGATACGCAGTATTTT. Translation: CASSPHWGTDTQYF. The rearrangement joins TRBV14 to TRBJ2-3, with unresolved D. Germline V gene data show CDR1 as SGHDN and CDR2 as FVKESK. CDR3 size: 14 residues. Trimming left V 4 bases short and J 1 base short, with 9 bases between.

This chain joins TRBV27 and TRBJ2-2; 8 bases align to TRBD1. CDR1 and CDR2 (germline): MNHEY, SMNVEV (reference sequence). The trim removed 5 bases at V and 7 bases at J, leaving 12 bases unmatched. The CDR3 is 16 residues long. The CDR3 reads CASSPRLRGQGGELFF. The CDR3 DNA follows: TGTGCCAGCAGTCCCCGACTCAGGGGGCAAGGCGGGGAGCTGTTTTTT.

The chain links TRBV7-6 to TRBJ2-1; D ambiguous. The CDR3 sequence is 11 residues long. V dropped 1 base and J dropped 10 bases, with 5 bases sitting between them. Germline CDR1 SGHVS, CDR2 FNYEAQ. CDR3 coding DNA: TGTGCCAGCAGCTTAGAGACGGAGCAGTTCTTC. Encoded protein: CASSLETEQFF.